This T cell receptor (beta chain) was sequenced during a study of T and B cells in COVID-19 patients. The wider study: In the active-infection cohort, nine tenths of the roughly 20 patients had comorbidities linked to unfavorable COVID-19 outcome.

Each TRB amplification used roughly 250-550 ng of genomic DNA from blood. TRB rearrangements were amplified by multiplex PCR with BIOMED2 TRB-A/B primers. TCRdb independently ran MiXCR on the multiplex PCR reads; one entry per CDR3 protein. The table shows about 16,000 distinct CDR3 sequences, with 27% occurring only once. There are 13 residues in the CDR3. Germline CDR1 is DFQATT and CDR2 is SNEGSKA (reference sequence). V shed 1 base and J shed 6 bases, with 10 bases lying between them. This sequence was found in a human donor who had recovered from COVID-19. This rearrangement joins TRBV20-1 to TRBJ1-5, with D tentatively TRBD1 (5 bases). Sequences were obtained from blood. Written as DNA, the CDR3 is TGCAGTGCTAGAGGGCAGGGTACTCAGCCCCAGCATTTT. It yields the protein CSARGQGTQPQHF.